The 7 T cell receptor beta chains below all came from one sample that was sequenced in a study of identical twins. One entry per CDR3 protein, called by TCRdb with MiXCR from the 5' RACE reads. Of about 240,000 distinct CDR3 sequences listed, about 7.5% are singletons. These data were likewise used in another study, on yellow fever vaccine responses in identical twins.

Sequenced material: CD8+ T cells sorted from blood. The receptors derive from a woman aged 18-29 years in good health.

The table lists this clonotype with many counts. J is TRBJ1-1 and V is TRBV7-9; TRBD1 might be the D (6 bases). This CDR3 contains 13 residues. The V and J ends lost 6 bases and 8 bases respectively, with 16 bases between them. Germline values: CDR1 SEHNR, CDR2 FQNEAQ (reference sequence). The CDR3 spells CASSSNTGTEAFF. As DNA, the CDR3 is TGTGCCAGCAGTTCTAACACCGGGACAGAAGCTTTCTTT.

This clonotype was found a few times. V and J are TRBV20-1 and TRBJ2-1; TRBD2 agrees at 11 bases. The germline CDR1 and CDR2 sequences are DFQATT and SNEGSKA (reference sequence). With 5 bases clipped from V and 7 bases from J, the junction kept 10 bases outside the gene matches. The CDR3 sequence is 15 residues long. CDR3 sequence (DNA): TGCAGTGCTGGACTTAGCGGGGGGGCTGGGAATGAGCAGTTCTTC. It codes for CSAGLSGGAGNEQFF.

This clonotype was recorded a few times. The J gene is TRBJ2-7, the V gene TRBV7-9; 13 nucleotides match TRBD2. V dropped 5 bases and J dropped 4; count of bases not matched to a gene: 8. The CDR3 is 16 residues long. The germline V gene encodes CDR1 SEHNR and CDR2 FQNEAQ (reference sequence). The CDR3 region is CASSHTSGRARYEQYF. The CDR3 coding sequence is TGTGCCAGCAGCCATACTAGCGGGAGGGCTAGGTACGAGCAGTACTTC.

There are a few counts of this clonotype. This chain uses TRBV29-1 with TRBJ2-6; TRBD1 is a possible D gene (5 bases). Germline V gives CDR1 SQVTM, CDR2 ANQGSEA. This CDR3 contains 16 residues. The V and J ends lost 0 bases and 1 base respectively, with 10 bases between them. For the CDR3, the DNA is TGCAGCGTTGAAGAGCAGGGCCCTTCTGGGGCCAACGTCCTGACTTTC. Amino acid sequence: CSVEEQGPSGANVLTF.

The chain is built from TRBV6-1 and TRBJ1-6, with 7 bases fitting TRBD1. The CDR3 totals 15 residues. V dropped 2 bases and J dropped 11; count of bases not matched to a gene: 9. Germline V gene lookup returns CDR1 MNHNS and CDR2 SASEGT. Here the CDR3 DNA reads TGTGCCAGCAGTGAACGCCCAGGGGGTATCGCACCCCTCCACTTT. Translated: CASSERPGGIAPLHF.

This clonotype has at least ten counts. The chain has TRBV4-1 and TRBJ2-7; 12 bases are a match to TRBD1. Germline V lookup: CDR1 MGHRA, CDR2 YSYEKL. This CDR3 is built from 17 residues. The trim removed 0 bases at V and 3 bases at J, leaving 6 bases unmatched. The CDR3 loop reads CASSQDAGTGGNYEQYV. The CDR3 coding sequence is TGCGCCAGCAGCCAAGATGCCGGGACAGGGGGCAACTACGAGCAGTACGTC.

This clonotype was detected a few times. This rearrangement joins TRBV7-9 to TRBJ2-3; D is undetermined. V was shortened by 1 base and J by 2 bases, with 13 bases between the two germline ends. This CDR3 spans 16 amino acids. The germline V gene encodes CDR1 SEHNR and CDR2 FQNEAQ (reference sequence). The CDR3 DNA reads as TGTGCCAGCAGCTTAGATTCGGGCAGAATCACAGATACGCAGTATTTT. Its protein is CASSLDSGRITDTQYF.